The 7 T cell receptor beta chains reported below all come from one sample, sequenced in a study of T cells in Graves' hyperthyroidism and ophthalmopathy. Authors of the study amplified TCR beta CDR3 regions from RNA transcripts. When the TCR CDR3 underwent first-round RT-PCR, the HTBI primer set was used. Using its own MiXCR run on the multiplex PCR reads, TCRdb lists one record per CDR3 protein. The sample lists some 510,000 distinct CDR3 sequences, 46% occurring once. The sample comprised peripheral blood or thyroid tissue (not recorded which). The receptors were sampled from a woman between 18 and 29 years old with Graves' hyperthyroidism.

The chain couples TRBV7-2 to TRBJ2-7; D is undetermined. The CDR3 consists of 16 residues. Germline CDR1 reads SGHTA; CDR2 reads FQGNSA. V was clipped by 5 bases and J by 2 bases, with 19 bases between them. In nucleotides, the CDR3 is TGTGCCAGCAGCCAAGTAGACACCGTAGCCGCCTACGAGCAGTACTTC. This sequence encodes CASSQVDTVAAYEQYF. The whole variable domain, filled in from reference TRBV7-2 and TRBJ2-7, reads GAGVSQSPSNKVTEKGKDVELRCDPISGHTALYWYRQSLGQGLEFLIYFQGNSAPDKSGLPSDRFSAERTGGSVSTLTIQRTQQEDSAVYLCASSQVDTVAAYEQYFGPGTRLTVT.

This chain connects TRBV7-2 to TRBJ2-1; 8 positions match TRBD2. CDR1 is SGHTA, CDR2 FQGNSA, per germline. The CDR3 runs 14 residues. Trimming removed 5 bases from V and 6 bases from J; junction bases left unmatched: 6. The CDR3 region is CASSGIAGLNEQFF. The CDR3 coding sequence is TGTGCCAGCAGCGGGATAGCGGGACTCAATGAGCAGTTCTTC.

This clonotype showed up many times. The chain carries TRBV15 and TRBJ2-7, with D hard to call. V shed 0 bases and J shed 2 bases, with 5 bases lying between them. This CDR3 is 13 amino acids long. From germline, CDR1 is LNHNV and CDR2 YYDKDF (reference sequence). CDR3 protein: CATSRDQAYEQYF. As DNA, the CDR3 is TGTGCCACCAGCAGAGACCAGGCCTACGAGCAGTACTTC.

This clonotype was counted a single time. This may be a read error: a much more frequent sequence differs by one nucleotide. This chain joins TRBV10-3 and TRBJ1-6, with 8 bases identical to TRBD1. Germline CDR1 ENHRY, CDR2 SYGVKD. CDR3 length equals 14 residues. V shed 6 bases, J shed 9 bases, and the junction held 7 bases outside the gene matches. This CDR3 reads CAISDRGGSSPLHF. DNA of the CDR3: TGTGCCATCAGCGACAGGGGAGGAAGTTCACCCCTCCACTTT.

This clonotype occurred many times. The J gene is TRBJ2-6, the V gene TRBV2; possibly TRBD1 for D (5 bases). V lost 0 bases, J lost 4 bases, and 13 bases lay in between. Germline V gene data show CDR1 as SNHLY and CDR2 as FYNNEI. There are 17 residues in the CDR3. CDR3 bases: TGTGCCAGCAGTGAAGCGCTTTTAGGGGCAGGGGCCAACGTCCTGACTTTC. The encoded protein is CASSEALLGAGANVLTF. Together with reference TRBV2 and TRBJ2-6, the CDR3 gives the full variable domain: EPEVTQTPSHQVTQMGQEVILRCVPISNHLYFYWYRQILGQKVEFLVSFYNNEISEKSEIFDDQFSVERPDGSNFTLKIRSTKLEDSAMYFCASSEALLGAGANVLTFGAGSRLTVL.

This clonotype was counted at least ten times. V usage is TRBV7-2 and J usage is TRBJ2-5; the D call may be TRBD1 or TRBD2 (5 bases each). The CDR3 sequence is 14 residues long. The germline V gene encodes CDR1 SGHTA and CDR2 FQGNSA. The germline V and J ends were trimmed by 5 bases and 6 bases, with 16 bases remaining between them. DNA of the CDR3: TGTGCCAGCAGCCCGGGACGGTCCGTGAAGACCCAGTACTTC. This gives the protein CASSPGRSVKTQYF. The variable domain in full, completed from reference TRBV7-2 and TRBJ2-5, reads GAGVSQSPSNKVTEKGKDVELRCDPISGHTALYWYRQSLGQGLEFLIYFQGNSAPDKSGLPSDRFSAERTGGSVSTLTIQRTQQEDSAVYLCASSPGRSVKTQYFGPGTRLLVL.

This clonotype was picked up many times. The chain combines TRBV12-3 or TRBV12-4 with TRBJ1-2, with D possibly being TRBD1 (5 bases). The CDR3 runs 11 residues. Trimming left V 6 bases short and J 7 bases short, with 9 bases between. The CDR3 nucleotides are TGTGCCAGCAGCAGCAGGGCTGGCTACACCTTC. As protein: CASSSRAGYTF.